The rows below give T cell receptor beta chains drawn from one sample of a study of T cells in Graves' hyperthyroidism and ophthalmopathy. TCRdb re-called the multiplex PCR reads with MiXCR, one entry per CDR3 protein. The data contain hundreds of thousands of distinct CDR3 sequences, around 15% of them seen just once; the ten biggest clones take up more than 8.5%. Sequencing was performed on blood. These receptors came from a woman in her late teens or twenties with Graves' hyperthyroidism. Each CDR3 is given with its conserved first and last residue. Each record gives: clone size, V gene, J gene, D gene, CDR3 protein, CDR3 DNA. The D gene is left open where the match is weak. Not all rows give a size; the values are once, few, many and, for expanded clones, a class.

abundance: many; v_gene: TRBV2; j_gene: TRBJ2-7; d_gene: TRBD1; CDR3aa: CASRGQPSYEQYF; CDR3nt: TGTGCCAGCAGGGGACAGCCCTCCTACGAGCAGTACTTC
abundance: NA; v_gene: TRBV2; j_gene: TRBJ2-7; d_gene: TRBD2; CDR3aa: CASSREGLNEQYF; CDR3nt: TGTGCCAGCAGTCGGGAGGGCCTCAACGAGCAGTACTTC
abundance: NA; v_gene: TRBV24-1; j_gene: TRBJ1-5; d_gene: NA; CDR3aa: CATSDRDQPQHF; CDR3nt: TGTGCCACCAGTGACAGGGATCAGCCCCAGCATTTT
abundance: many; v_gene: TRBV20-1; j_gene: TRBJ2-7; d_gene: NA; CDR3aa: CSARDEGMSYEQYF; CDR3nt: TGCAGTGCTAGAGATGAGGGAATGTCCTACGAGCAGTACTTC
abundance: many; v_gene: TRBV20-1; j_gene: TRBJ1-1; d_gene: TRBD1; CDR3aa: CSAPKAGGDDAFF; CDR3nt: TGCAGTGCCCCAAAGGCAGGGGGCGATGACGCTTTCTTT
abundance: many; v_gene: TRBV2; j_gene: TRBJ2-3; d_gene: TRBD1; CDR3aa: CASSDLLRTGASTDTQYF; CDR3nt: TGTGCCAGCAGTGATCTTCTCCGGACAGGAGCTAGCACAGATACGCAGTATTTT
abundance: few; v_gene: TRBV9; j_gene: TRBJ2-7; d_gene: TRBD1; CDR3aa: CASSPQDRAAYEQYF; CDR3nt: TGTGCCAGCAGCCCCCAGGACAGGGCAGCCTACGAGCAGTACTTC
abundance: NA; v_gene: TRBV6-1; j_gene: TRBJ2-1; d_gene: TRBD2; CDR3aa: CASRSGAGRDGEQSF; CDR3nt: TGTGCCAGCAGATCTGGAGCGGGGAGGGATGGTGAGCAGTCCTTC
abundance: NA; v_gene: TRBV19; j_gene: TRBJ1-3; d_gene: NA; CDR3aa: CASSIGGGNTIYF; CDR3nt: TGTGCCAGTAGTATCGGCGGTGGAAACACCATATATTTT
abundance: NA; v_gene: TRBV28; j_gene: TRBJ1-1; d_gene: TRBD1; CDR3aa: CASSRSAQGARNTEAFF; CDR3nt: TGTGCCAGCAGCCGTAGTGCTCAGGGGGCTAGGAACACTGAAGCTTTCTTT
abundance: many; v_gene: TRBV13; j_gene: TRBJ2-5; d_gene: TRBD2; CDR3aa: CASSSAGVSETQYF; CDR3nt: TGTGCCAGCAGCTCAGCGGGAGTATCTGAGACCCAGTACTTC
abundance: many; v_gene: TRBV20-1; j_gene: TRBJ1-1; d_gene: TRBD1; CDR3aa: CSAPQGARYTEAFF; CDR3nt: TGCAGTGCCCCACAGGGGGCGCGGTACACTGAAGCTTTCTTT
abundance: NA; v_gene: TRBV12-3/TRBV12-4; j_gene: TRBJ2-1; d_gene: NA; CDR3aa: CASSFISEQFF; CDR3nt: TGTGCCAGCAGTTTTATCAGTGAGCAGTTCTTC
abundance: NA; v_gene: TRBV7-9; j_gene: TRBJ1-2; d_gene: NA; CDR3aa: CASSLAGGGPNYGYTF; CDR3nt: TGTGCCAGCAGCTTAGCGGGTGGCGGGCCGAACTATGGCTACACCTTC